The 24 T cell receptor beta chains reported below all come from one sample, sequenced in a study of cytomegalovirus exposure and HLA in healthy donors. Use of 60 Vbeta and 13 Jbeta primers characterized the PCR. Profiled with immunoSEQ multiplex PCR; TCRdb holds only in-frame clones, not every one. The repertoire holds about 82,000 clones, under 80% seen once, with 5.5% in the top ten. Sequences were obtained from PBMCs. Receptor source: a male donor in good health and CMV-seropositive.

This chain connects TRBV27 to TRBJ2-3; 11 nucleotides match TRBD2. Germline V gene data show CDR1 as MNHEY and CDR2 as SMNVEV (reference sequence). J gave up 4 bases and V 4 bases, and 7 bases lay outside the gene matches. There are 16 residues in the CDR3. CDR3 sequence: CASSSLSGRASDTQYF. The CDR3 nucleotides are TGTGCCAGCAGTTCCCTTAGCGGGAGGGCCTCAGATACGCAGTATTTT.

The chain has TRBV7-2 and TRBJ1-4, with TRBD1 as a possible D gene (5 bases). The length of the CDR3 is 13 residues. The V and J ends lost 5 bases and 13 bases respectively, with 17 bases between them. CDR1 and CDR2 from the germline V gene are SGHTA and FQGNSA. As DNA, the CDR3 is TGTGCCAGCAGCCCCGACAGCCTCCGAGGACTGTTTTTT. Protein: CASSPDSLRGLFF.

This sequence joins TRBV5-6 and TRBJ2-7; possibly TRBD1 for D (5 bases). The length of the CDR3 is 16 residues. The germline V gene encodes CDR1 SGHDT and CDR2 YYEEEE. V gave up 2 bases and J gave up 0 bases, with 15 bases separating them. The DNA of the CDR3 is TGTGCCAGCAGCTTCGAGACAGCATCGAACTCCTACGAGCAGTACTTC. This codes for CASSFETASNSYEQYF.

This chain uses TRBV5-1 with TRBJ2-1, with TRBD2 matching 11 bases. Germline V gene sequence: CDR1 SGHRS, CDR2 YFSETQ. J lost 7 bases, V lost 1 base, and 4 bases had no gene match. The CDR3 contains 15 residues. CDR3 protein: CASSLLAGGSNEQFF. Here the CDR3 DNA reads TGCGCCAGCAGCTTGTTAGCGGGGGGGTCAAATGAGCAGTTCTTC.

The chain links TRBV11-3 to TRBJ2-3; D may be TRBD1 (5 bases). V gave up 3 bases and J gave up 4 bases, with 14 bases separating them. Germline lookup yields CDR1 SGHNT and CDR2 YENEEA. This CDR3 spans 15 amino acids. The CDR3 region has the DNA TGTGCCAGCAGCTTCCGGCTGCAGGGATCAGATACGCAGTATTTT. Amino acid sequence: CASSFRLQGSDTQYF.

The rearrangement joins TRBV21-1 to TRBJ1-3; TRBD1, the table's D call, was not compared with the DNA. TRBV21-1 is listed as a pseudogene. The CDR3 covers 14 residues. The CDR3 DNA reads as TGTGCCAGCAGCACAGGGACAGGGGCAAACACCATATATTTT. It is translated as CASSTGTGANTIYF.

The chain carries TRBV5-5 and TRBJ1-4, with 9 bases identical to TRBD1. V trimming: 0 bases; J trimming: 6 bases; junction bases outside the gene matches: 9. CDR3 length equals 17 residues. Germline values: CDR1 SGHKS, CDR2 YYEKEE (reference sequence). The CDR3 is CASSLAPHRGQHEKLFF. The CDR3 DNA is TGTGCCAGCAGCTTGGCCCCTCACAGGGGGCAGCATGAAAAACTGTTTTTT.

The chain is built from TRBV6-5 and TRBJ1-3, with 7 nucleotides matching TRBD1. The CDR3 contains 16 residues. Germline V gene lookup returns CDR1 MNHEY and CDR2 SVGAGI. V trimming: 4 bases; J trimming: 2 bases; junction bases outside the gene matches: 8. DNA for the CDR3: TGTGCCAGCAGTTTTCAGACAGGGATCCCTGGAAACACCATATATTTT. Its protein product is CASSFQTGIPGNTIYF.

This chain uses TRBV2 with TRBJ2-3, with 8 bases matching TRBD2. This CDR3 comprises 16 residues. The trim removed 1 base at V and 2 bases at J, leaving 5 bases unmatched. Germline CDR1 SNHLY, CDR2 FYNNEI. CDR3 DNA sequence: TGTGCCAGCAGTGAAGAGGCTAGCGGGTACACAGATACGCAGTATTTT. This sequence encodes CASSEEASGYTDTQYF.

The V gene is TRBV27, the J gene TRBJ2-5; D ambiguous. This CDR3 is 12 amino acids long. Trimming took off 5 bases at V and 0 bases at J, with 4 bases between the two ends. The germline gives CDR1 MNHEY, CDR2 SMNVEV (reference sequence). This CDR3 is CASSTDQETQYF. CDR3 sequence (DNA): TGTGCCAGCAGTACGGACCAAGAGACCCAGTACTTC.

The V gene is TRBV6-6, the J gene TRBJ2-1; 9 bases align to TRBD1. V gave up 7 bases and J gave up 7 bases; unmatched junction bases: 5. CDR3 size: 13 residues. The V gene's germline CDR1 is MNHNY and CDR2 SVGAGI (reference sequence). In DNA form, the CDR3 reads TGTGCCAGCATGGGGACAGGGAAAAATGAGCAGTTCTTC. Its protein is CASMGTGKNEQFF.

This rearrangement joins TRBV21-1 to TRBJ2-7; the table's D gene call, TRBD1, was not cross checked with the DNA. TRBV21-1 is noted as a pseudogene. CDR3 size: 14 residues. The CDR3 loop reads CASSIRDRHYEQYF. The CDR3 DNA follows: TGTGCCAGCAGCATCCGGGACAGACACTACGAGCAGTACTTC.

This sequence joins TRBV5-1 and TRBJ2-4, with D perhaps TRBD2 (6 bases). The CDR3 spans 16 residues. V lost 5 bases to trimming and J lost 2 bases, with 17 bases between them. In germline, CDR1 is SGHRS, CDR2 YFSETQ. Here the CDR3 DNA reads TGCGCCAGCAGTTCACGAGGGCGGGGAACCAAAAACATTCAGTACTTC. It translates to CASSSRGRGTKNIQYF. Full variable domain (remainder filled in from reference TRBV5-1 and TRBJ2-4): KAGVTQTPRYLIKTRGQQVTLSCSPISGHRSVSWYQQTPGQGLQFLFEYFSETQRNKGNFPGRFSGRQFSNSRSEMNVSTLELGDSALYLCASSSRGRGTKNIQYFGAGTRLSVL.

This chain connects TRBV7-2 to TRBJ2-1; 8 bases line up with TRBD1. Germline V gene sequence: CDR1 SGHTA, CDR2 FQGNSA. Trimming took 4 bases from V and 1 from J; bases not matched to a gene: 3. The CDR3 extends over 15 amino acids. The CDR3 DNA sequence: TGTGCCAGCAGCTCAAGACAGGGGTCCTACAATGAGCAGTTCTTC. Translating gives CASSSRQGSYNEQFF.

The rearrangement uses TRBV9 and TRBJ1-1; D possibly corresponds to TRBD1 (6 bases). V lost 4 bases and J lost 4, with 14 bases in between. The CDR3 loop spans 14 amino acids. Germline CDR1 is SGDLS and CDR2 is YYNGEE. The DNA of the CDR3 is TGTGCCAGCAGCACCCTGACAGGCCCCACTGAAGCTTTCTTT. Its translation: CASSTLTGPTEAFF.

This chain uses TRBV19 with TRBJ2-3, with D possibly being TRBD2 (6 bases). The germline gives CDR1 LNHDA, CDR2 SQIVND (reference sequence). The CDR3 totals 13 residues. V gave up 5 bases and J gave up 5 bases, with 11 bases separating them. The CDR3 nucleotides read TGTGCCAGTAGTTGGGCAGCGGGAGATACGCAGTATTTT. This encodes CASSWAAGDTQYF.

The V call is TRBV28, the J call TRBJ1-1; D unclear. The V and J ends lost 4 bases and 1 base respectively, with 7 bases between them. The CDR3 totals 13 residues. Germline lookup yields CDR1 MDHEN and CDR2 SYDVKM. The CDR3 DNA follows: TGTGCCAGCAGTTCAACAGCGAACACTGAAGCTTTCTTT. It encodes CASSSTANTEAFF.

The V and J genes are TRBV19 and TRBJ2-2, with TRBD2 matching over 7 bases. The junction had 10 bases not matched to a gene; V was cut back by 5 bases and J by 4 bases. Germline CDR1 LNHDA, CDR2 SQIVND (reference sequence). The CDR3 length is 16 residues. CDR3 sequence reads: CASSPWGGQATGELFF. The CDR3 DNA follows: TGTGCCAGTAGTCCTTGGGGAGGGCAGGCCACCGGGGAGCTGTTTTTT. Combining the CDR3 with reference TRBV19 and TRBJ2-2 gives the whole variable domain DGGITQSPKYLFRKEGQNVTLSCEQNLNHDAMYWYRQDPGQGLRLIYYSQIVNDFQKGDIAEGYSVSREKKESFPLTVTSAQKNPTAFYLCASSPWGGQATGELFFGEGSRLTVL.

The genes are TRBV27 and TRBJ2-1; D is possibly TRBD1 (6 bases). The V gene lost 6 bases and the J gene lost 6 bases, with 24 bases spanning the gap. CDR3 size: 17 residues. Germline loops: CDR1 MNHEY, CDR2 SMNVEV (reference sequence). Here the CDR3 DNA reads TGTGCCAGCAGCAATGCCAGAGGGGGTCCATACGGCAATGAGCAGTTCTTC. Its protein is CASSNARGGPYGNEQFF.

The chain carries TRBV2 and TRBJ1-1; D call uncertain. V lost 2 bases, J lost 4 bases, and 14 bases lay in between. The CDR3 runs 15 residues. Germline CDR1 is SNHLY and CDR2 is FYNNEI. Here the CDR3 DNA reads TGTGCCAGCAGTGAAATGGGGAAAGGGAGCACTGAAGCTTTCTTT. Protein: CASSEMGKGSTEAFF.

The chain recombines TRBV7-9 with TRBJ2-7, with D possibly TRBD1 on 5 matching bases. Germline V gene lookup returns CDR1 SEHNR and CDR2 FQNEAQ (reference sequence). V lost 5 bases, J lost 0 bases, and 14 bases lay in between. CDR3 size: 15 residues. The CDR3 DNA reads as TGTGCCAGCAGCCAGACGACAGCTCACTCCTACGAGCAGTACTTC. This gives the protein CASSQTTAHSYEQYF.

This clone came up a few times. The chain employs TRBV7-2 and TRBJ2-7; no definite D call. Trimming stripped 4 bases from V and 2 bases from J, with 15 bases between. The CDR3 totals 15 residues. From germline, CDR1 is SGHTA and CDR2 FQGNSA. CDR3 protein: CASSSHPNSPYEQYF. DNA for the CDR3: TGTGCCAGCAGCTCCCATCCCAACAGTCCCTACGAGCAGTACTTC.

This chain links TRBV9 with TRBJ1-1; a weak D match, TRBD1 (6 bases). Trimming pared 3 bases from V and 1 base from J, leaving 13 bases between. The length of the CDR3 is 15 residues. Germline lookup yields CDR1 SGDLS and CDR2 YYNGEE. The CDR3 DNA follows: TGTGCCAGCAGCGCCCTCGGGACACCGAACACTGAAGCTTTCTTT. This encodes CASSALGTPNTEAFF.

The chain links TRBV7-2 to TRBJ2-5; 7 bases match TRBD2. The J call may be incorrect, as the DNA end agrees better with TRBJ2-7. The CDR3 is made up of 12 amino acids. The germline CDR1 and CDR2 sequences are SGHTA and FQGNSA. DNA for the CDR3: TGTGCCAGCAGCCCCGGGGGGTACGAGCAGTACTTC. Protein sequence: CASSPGGYEQYF.